The 29 T cell receptor beta chains listed next were all sequenced from one sample in a study of cytomegalovirus exposure and HLA in healthy donors. The study ran its PCR with 60 Vbeta and 13 Jbeta primers. The data were produced by immunoSEQ multiplex PCR, yet TCRdb's version contains in-frame clones alone and is incomplete. The sample records nearly 200,000 clones, 80% to 90% being singletons. What was sequenced was PBMCs. These receptors originate from a man aged 25-45 years in good health and CMV-seronegative.

CDR3 bases: TGTGCCAGCAGGGACAGGAGAGGCGGGGAGCTGTTTTTT. Translating gives CASRDRRGGELFF. The chain joins TRBV2 to TRBJ2-2, with 7 bases lining up with TRBD1. The CDR3 contains 13 residues. Germline V gene lookup returns CDR1 SNHLY and CDR2 FYNNEI. V lost 6 bases and J lost 7; bases outside the gene matches: 5.

The genes are TRBV19 and TRBJ1-5, with D possibly TRBD1 on 6 matching bases. V gave up 6 bases and J gave up 3 bases, with 9 bases separating them. The germline CDR1 and CDR2 sequences are LNHDA and SQIVND (reference sequence). This CDR3 spans 13 amino acids. CDR3 coding DNA: TGTGCCAGTAGAGGACAGTCCAATCAGCCCCAGCATTTT. It is translated as CASRGQSNQPQHF.

This chain joins TRBV11-2 and TRBJ2-1; D possibly corresponds to TRBD2 (5 bases). V was cut by 1 base and J by 10 bases, with 20 bases left in between. CDR3 length equals 16 residues. Looked up from germline, CDR1 is SGHAT and CDR2 is FQNNGV. CDR3 residues: CASSLGPSGKAREQFF. The CDR3 bases are TGTGCCAGCAGCTTAGGCCCATCCGGGAAGGCGAGAGAGCAGTTCTTC.

This clone was counted a single time. This chain connects TRBV5-6 to TRBJ1-2; D unclear. Trimming cost V 2 bases and J 8 bases, with 10 bases left between them. Germline V gene sequence: CDR1 SGHDT, CDR2 YYEEEE. The CDR3 spans 12 residues. This CDR3 is CASSLQSGGYTF. The CDR3 DNA reads as TGTGCCAGCAGCTTACAAAGCGGAGGCTACACCTTC.

Details on this clone: One junction end disagrees with the germline gene, perhaps due to a read error. The chain combines TRBV5-1 with TRBJ2-6, with a weak D call TRBD1 (5 bases). The CDR3 runs to 16 residues. Germline V CDR1 and CDR2: SGHRS, YFSETQ. CDR3: CASSLTQTSGANGLTF. CDR3 coding DNA: TGCGCCAGCAGCTTGACCCAGACATCTGGGGCCAACGGCCTGACTTTC.

The chain carries TRBV5-1 and TRBJ1-1; D unclear. The CDR3 runs to 16 residues. Trimming removed 0 bases at V and 1 base at J, with 13 bases between. Germline V lookup: CDR1 SGHRS, CDR2 YFSETQ. CDR3 loop: CASSLVGPGPNTEAFF. The CDR3 bases are TGCGCCAGCAGCTTGGTGGGTCCGGGTCCGAACACTGAAGCTTTCTTT.

This rearrangement joins TRBV5-1 to TRBJ2-5; D possibly corresponds to TRBD2 (6 bases). From germline, CDR1 is SGHRS and CDR2 YFSETQ. The CDR3 length is 16 residues. V lost 1 base to trimming and J lost 4 bases, with 17 bases between them. In DNA form, the CDR3 reads TGCGCCAGCAGCTTGAGGGGCGGGGCCCCCGGAGAGACCCAGTACTTC. Protein: CASSLRGGAPGETQYF.

This clone came up once. The rearrangement uses TRBV4-1 and TRBJ2-7, with 11 nucleotides matching TRBD1. Germline V gene data show CDR1 as MGHRA and CDR2 as YSYEKL. Trimming removed 3 bases from V and 4 bases from J; junction bases left unmatched: 17. CDR3 length: 19 residues. CDR3 amino acids: CASSHDWLGMDRGRYEQYF. The CDR3 nucleotides are TGCGCCAGCAGCCATGATTGGCTCGGTATGGACAGGGGGCGATACGAGCAGTACTTC.

The CDR3 bases are TGTGCCAGCAGCTCGCGAATCACCGGGGAGCTGTTTTTT. This translates into CASSSRITGELFF. V usage is TRBV5-6 and J usage is TRBJ2-2; no reliable D call. Germline V gene lookup returns CDR1 SGHDT and CDR2 YYEEEE. The CDR3 has 13 amino acids. The V and J ends lost 3 bases and 4 bases respectively, with 7 bases between them.

The rearrangement links TRBV6-6 to TRBJ1-2; TRBD1 might be the D (5 bases). The length of the CDR3 is 13 residues. Germline loops: CDR1 MNHNY, CDR2 SVGAGI (reference sequence). V was clipped by 7 bases and J by 5 bases, with 14 bases between them. DNA of the CDR3: TGTGCCAGCAAGGAGGGGATGGGATATGGCTACACCTTC. Protein product: CASKEGMGYGYTF.

The chain is built from TRBV19 and TRBJ2-7; D perhaps matches TRBD1 (6 bases). CDR3 length: 15 residues. Trimming cost V 1 base and J 2 bases, with 12 bases left between them. Germline-derived CDR1 and CDR2 are LNHDA and SQIVND (reference sequence). This CDR3 is CASSIVGTSTYEQYF. CDR3 nucleotides: TGTGCCAGTAGTATAGTGGGGACATCGACCTACGAGCAGTACTTC.

The chain has TRBV5-1 and TRBJ2-5; 9 nucleotides agree with TRBD2. The J call could be wrong; TRBJ2-7 is a better fit for the DNA end. The CDR3 covers 15 residues. The germline CDR1 and CDR2 sequences are SGHRS and YFSETQ. The CDR3 nucleotides read TGCGCCAGCAGCTTGGGACTAGCGGCGTCCTACGAGCAGTACTTC. The encoded protein is CASSLGLAASYEQYF.

The chain has TRBV6-5 and TRBJ1-2; tentative D call: TRBD1 (6 bases). The CDR3 sequence is 15 residues long. CDR1 MNHEY and CDR2 SVGAGI come from the germline V gene. Between the trimmed V and J ends, which lost 3 bases and 5 bases, there was a span of 16 bases. Here the CDR3 reads CASSYGGAHRYGYTF. CDR3 bases: TGTGCCAGCAGTTATGGGGGGGCGCATCGGTATGGCTACACCTTC.

This chain links TRBV7-2 with TRBJ2-2, with D tentatively TRBD2 (7 bases). V was pared by 2 bases and J by 1 base, with 11 bases between. The CDR3 is 16 amino acids. Germline CDR1 reads SGHTA; CDR2 reads FQGNSA. CDR3 sequence reads: CASSLQGRGNTGELFF. The CDR3 DNA is TGTGCCAGCAGCTTACAGGGGAGGGGGAACACCGGGGAGCTGTTTTTT.

The rearrangement joins TRBV7-6 to TRBJ2-5, with D possibly being TRBD1 (6 bases). The DNA end lines up better with TRBJ2-7; the J call may be wrong. Germline CDR1 is SGHVS and CDR2 is FNYEAQ. The CDR3 covers 15 residues. CDR3 residues: CASSQGTDASYEQYF. DNA of the CDR3: TGTGCCAGCAGCCAGGGGACCGATGCCTCCTACGAGCAGTACTTC.

V gene TRBV5-4 combines with J gene TRBJ2-7; TRBD1 might be the D (5 bases). Germline V gives CDR1 SGHNT, CDR2 YYREEE (reference sequence). CDR3 length: 13 residues. Trimming cost V 1 base and J 5 bases, with 10 bases left between them. The CDR3 sequence is CASSLSRVDEQYF. The CDR3 DNA reads as TGTGCCAGCAGCTTGAGCAGGGTTGACGAGCAGTACTTC.

The rearrangement uses TRBV6-6 and TRBJ1-4; 10 nucleotides agree with TRBD1. This CDR3 spans 14 amino acids. With 6 bases clipped from V and 3 bases from J, the junction kept 1 base outside the gene matches. Per the germline V gene, CDR1 is MNHNY and CDR2 is SVGAGI (reference sequence). The chain's CDR3 is CASRGTGANEKLFF. CDR3 in DNA: TGTGCCAGCAGGGGGACAGGGGCTAATGAAAAACTGTTTTTT.

V and J are TRBV6-5 and TRBJ1-6; a weak D match, TRBD1 (5 bases). V shed 2 bases and J shed 6 bases, with 11 bases lying between them. This CDR3 contains 15 residues. Germline V gene sequence: CDR1 MNHEY, CDR2 SVGAGI. CDR3 in DNA: TGTGCCAGCAGTTACAAAGACAGCCTTAATTCACCCCTCCACTTT. This gives the protein CASSYKDSLNSPLHF.

This chain uses TRBV15 with TRBJ1-5, with D unclear. There are 13 residues in the CDR3. The germline V gene has CDR1 LNHNV and CDR2 YYDKDF (reference sequence). V was pared by 6 bases and J by 1 base, with 7 bases between. DNA of the CDR3: TGTGCCACCAGGAGTTCCAGCAATCAGCCCCAGCATTTT. Its translation: CATRSSSNQPQHF.

The chain recombines TRBV28 with TRBJ1-5, with 7 positions matching TRBD1. The germline gives CDR1 MDHEN, CDR2 SYDVKM. CDR3 length: 17 amino acids. Trimming removed 5 bases from V and 4 bases from J; junction bases left unmatched: 14. The CDR3 bases are TGTGCCAGCAGTGATACCAAATCGGACAGGAAAAATCAGCCCCAGCATTTT. This encodes CASSDTKSDRKNQPQHF.

The genes are TRBV28 and TRBJ2-1, with TRBD2 matching 7 bases. This CDR3 is 14 amino acids long. The ends lost 2 bases at V and 6 bases at J; junction bases unmatched: 4. Per the germline V gene, CDR1 is MDHEN and CDR2 is SYDVKM. The CDR3 coding sequence is TGTGCCAGCAGTTTAGAGGGCGGGAGCAATGAGCAGTTCTTC. Its translation: CASSLEGGSNEQFF.

The chain recombines TRBV2 with TRBJ1-2; 8 bases are a match to TRBD1. In germline, CDR1 is SNHLY, CDR2 FYNNEI. This CDR3 contains 15 residues. J gave up 8 bases and V 2 bases, and 10 bases lay outside the gene matches. CDR3 protein: CASSESSGGAFGYTF. The CDR3 bases are TGTGCCAGCAGTGAATCGTCAGGGGGCGCTTTCGGCTACACCTTC.

The chain links TRBV11-3 to TRBJ2-7; a weak D match, TRBD1 (5 bases). The V end lost 1 base, the J end lost 3 bases, and 7 bases lay between the germline ends. There are 13 residues in the CDR3. Germline V gene lookup returns CDR1 SGHNT and CDR2 YENEEA. The CDR3 region has the DNA TGTGCCAGCAGCTTAGGGGGCAACTACGAGCAGTACTTC. Translation gives CASSLGGNYEQYF.

The chain has TRBV6-1 and TRBJ1-2; 9 nucleotides agree with TRBD1. V trimming: 0 bases; J trimming: 5 bases; junction bases outside the gene matches: 4. The CDR3 is made up of 15 amino acids. Germline-derived CDR1 and CDR2 are MNHNS and SASEGT. DNA of the CDR3: TGTGCCAGCAGTGAAGCGCATGGGACAGGGTATGGCTACACCTTC. Its protein product is CASSEAHGTGYGYTF.

This chain connects TRBV29-1 to TRBJ2-3; D not resolved. Germline lookup yields CDR1 SQVTM and CDR2 ANQGSEA. The CDR3 extends over 15 amino acids. V lost 4 bases and J lost 0, with 14 bases in between. CDR3 coding DNA: TGCAGCGTTGCTATTAAAGGCAGGAGCACAGATACGCAGTATTTT. This codes for CSVAIKGRSTDTQYF.

The genes are TRBV7-6 and TRBJ2-2; TRBD2 matches 9 bases. With 4 bases clipped from V and 3 bases from J, the junction kept 9 bases outside the gene matches. Germline V gene lookup returns CDR1 SGHVS and CDR2 FNYEAQ. This CDR3 is 17 amino acids long. In DNA, the CDR3 is TGTGCCAGCAGCTCTAGAGTAGCGGGGGCGTACACCGGGGAGCTGTTTTTT. Its protein product is CASSSRVAGAYTGELFF.

The V and J genes are TRBV11-2 and TRBJ2-5, with TRBD2 matching 14 bases. The CDR3 consists of 18 residues. Germline V CDR1 and CDR2: SGHAT, FQNNGV. J gave up 5 bases and V 5 bases, and 13 bases lay outside the gene matches. Written as DNA, the CDR3 is TGTGCCAGCAGCCTCGGGACTAGCGGGAGTCTTTTTCTTGAGACCCAGTACTTC. As protein: CASSLGTSGSLFLETQYF.

The chain couples TRBV19 to TRBJ1-5; 9 bases are shared with TRBD1. Germline CDR1 and CDR2: LNHDA and SQIVND (reference sequence). This CDR3 region has 17 residues. V gave up 6 bases and J gave up 5 bases; unmatched junction bases: 14. CDR3 coding DNA: TGTGCCAGTAGCTCCTTCAGTCGGGACAGGGATCATCAGCCCCAGCATTTT. Its protein is CASSSFSRDRDHQPQHF.

CDR3 nucleotides: TGTGCCACGAAGCCAGGCGCTAATGAAAAACTGTTTTTT. This sequence encodes CATKPGANEKLFF. The chain uses TRBV19 and TRBJ1-4; D remains unclear. Germline V gene lookup returns CDR1 LNHDA and CDR2 SQIVND (reference sequence). Trimming cost V 10 bases and J 3 bases, with 12 bases left between them. CDR3 length: 13 amino acids.